The present T cell receptor (beta chain) was sequenced within a study of blood T cell repertoires in COVID-19. Study-level information: Specimens from acute and convalescent COVID-19 originated in the United States, Italy and Spain. Sources were T cells, B-cell-depleted T cells, or PBMCs; the material itself was cDNA or gDNA.

In the original processing: Amplification of reference gene primers provided the estimated nucleated cell counts. The protocol was immunoSEQ multiplex PCR, while the TCRdb copy is restricted to in-frame clones and leaves out a portion. The DNA gave D and trimming, while V, J and clone size come from that table. The sample comprises 100,000 to 150,000 clones, approximately 81% of which are singletons, and roughly an eighth rests with the top ten. The germline gives CDR1 SNHLY, CDR2 FYNNEI. This CDR3 spans 15 amino acids. Trimming left V 4 bases short and J 3 bases short, with 16 bases between. The clonotype was recovered from a woman aged 25 to 39 who had recovered from COVID-19. J is TRBJ2-7 and V is TRBV2, with D perhaps TRBD2 (6 bases). Sequencing used peripheral blood. CDR3 nucleotide sequence: TGTGCCAGCAGTGTTGGGACTCAGAATAGCTACGAGCAGTACTTC. This codes for CASSVGTQNSYEQYF.